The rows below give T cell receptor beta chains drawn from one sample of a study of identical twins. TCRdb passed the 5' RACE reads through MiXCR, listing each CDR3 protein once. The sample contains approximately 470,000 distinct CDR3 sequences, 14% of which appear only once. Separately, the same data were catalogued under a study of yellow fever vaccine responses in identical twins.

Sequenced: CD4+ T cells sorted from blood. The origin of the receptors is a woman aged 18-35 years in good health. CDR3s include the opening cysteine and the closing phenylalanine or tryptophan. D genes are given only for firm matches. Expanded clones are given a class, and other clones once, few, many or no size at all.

TGTGCCAGCAGTTCGCAACATTTAGCCAAAAACATTCAGTACTTC | CASSSQHLAKNIQYF | . | TRBJ2-4 | . | TRBV6-5
TGCGCCAGCAGGCGGGGGCTAGCGGATACGCAGTATTTT | CASRRGLADTQYF | . | TRBJ2-3 | few | TRBV5-1
TGTGCCACCACGATAGGGGGCTACGAGCAGTACTTC | CATTIGGYEQYF | . | TRBJ2-7 | . | TRBV6-2/TRBV6-3
TGTGCCAGCAGCTTACGGACTAGCGGGATTAACGATGAGCAGTTCTTC | CASSLRTSGINDEQFF | TRBD2 | TRBJ2-1 | . | TRBV7-8
TGTGCCAGCAGTTTAGCGGCAGGGGTTCAGCCCCAGCATTTT | CASSLAAGVQPQHF | . | TRBJ1-5 | few | TRBV12-3/TRBV12-4
TGCGCCAGCAGCTTGTCCCAGATTAACACTGAAGCTTTCTTT | CASSLSQINTEAFF | . | TRBJ1-1 | many | TRBV5-1
TGTGCCACCGGAATTGCCGGGACAGGGGTCCCGGATGAGCAGTTCTTC | CATGIAGTGVPDEQFF | TRBD1 | TRBJ2-1 | few | TRBV24-1
TGTGCCAGCAGCGGGGACTTCAATCAGCCCCAGCATTTT | CASSGDFNQPQHF | . | TRBJ1-5 | . | TRBV2
TGTGCCACCAGTGATTCAACAGGGGGCATGACCTACAATGAGCAGTTCTTC | CATSDSTGGMTYNEQFF | TRBD1 | TRBJ2-1 | . | TRBV24-1
TGTGCCACCGGGAACACCGGGGAGCTGTTTTTT | CATGNTGELFF | . | TRBJ2-2 | . | TRBV24-1
TGTGCCAGCAGCCCCCCTAGCGGGCTAGCGGGGTCCTACGAGCAGTACTTC | CASSPPSGLAGSYEQYF | TRBD2 | TRBJ2-7 | . | TRBV3-1
TGTGCCAGCAGACAACATAGCGCCAACAATGAGCAGTTCTTC | CASRQHSANNEQFF | . | TRBJ2-1 | . | TRBV6-2/TRBV6-3
TGCGCCAGCAGCTTCACCGGGTTTGCATCCTACGAGCAGTACTTC | CASSFTGFASYEQYF | . | TRBJ2-7 | . | TRBV5-1
TGTGCCAGCAGAATTTTAGGGACAGGGTTATTGGGGTCCTACAATGAGCAGTTCTTC | CASRILGTGLLGSYNEQFF | TRBD1 | TRBJ2-1 | few | TRBV2
TGTGCCAGCAGCCCTAGGCGTCCAGATACGCAGTATTTT | CASSPRRPDTQYF | . | TRBJ2-3 | . | TRBV7-2
TGTGCCAGCAGCTTACACTTGGTCACTGAAGCTTTCTTT | CASSLHLVTEAFF | . | TRBJ1-1 | many | TRBV7-2
TGTGCCAGCAGCTCTAGCGTTTCTCTCACAGATACGCAGTATTTT | CASSSSVSLTDTQYF | . | TRBJ2-3 | few | TRBV7-2
TGCGCCAGCAGCGAGGGGACAGGGGGCGAGCAGTACTTC | CASSEGTGGEQYF | TRBD1 | TRBJ2-7 | few | TRBV5-1
TGTGCCAGCAGCTTTGGGGAGGTGAACACTGAAGCTTTCTTT | CASSFGEVNTEAFF | . | TRBJ1-1 | few | TRBV7-9
TGTGCCAGCAGCACGCCGGGCCAATACGAGCAGTACTTC | CASSTPGQYEQYF | . | TRBJ2-7 | few | TRBV9
TGCGCCAGCAGCCAACAAACTAGCGGGAGCTCGACTTTACCCTACGAGCAGTACTTC | CASSQQTSGSSTLPYEQYF | TRBD2 | TRBJ2-7 | few | TRBV4-1
TGTGCCAGCAGTCTCAGGGCTAGCACCGGGGAGCTGTTTTTT | CASSLRASTGELFF | . | TRBJ2-2 | few | TRBV5-6
TGTGCCACCAAAGGGAGTTCCCAAGAGACCCAGTACTTC | CATKGSSQETQYF | . | TRBJ2-5 | . | TRBV12-3/TRBV12-4
TGTGCCAGCAGCTCGGGGACAGGGGGCCGGGAGACCCAGTACTTC | CASSSGTGGRETQYF | TRBD1 | TRBJ2-5 | . | TRBV7-8
TGCAGTGCTAGAGAAGGGAACGGTCAGCCCCAGCATTTT | CSAREGNGQPQHF | . | TRBJ1-5 | . | TRBV20-1
TGCACTTCTCCTCCAGACGGCCAAGCGGGATCAAATCAGCCCCAGCATTTT | CTSPPDGQAGSNQPQHF | . | TRBJ1-5 | . | TRBV29-1
TGTGCCAGCAGTTACTCTAGCGGGGCCCTGAATACGCAGTATTTT | CASSYSSGALNTQYF | TRBD2 | TRBJ2-3 | . | TRBV6-5
TGTGCCAGCAGCTTAGCAGCGGCCTGGTACTTC | CASSLAAAWYF | . | TRBJ2-5 | . | TRBV7-2
TGCAGTGCTCGAGGAGGGAGCGCCGGGGAGCTGTTTTTT | CSARGGSAGELFF | . | TRBJ2-2 | few | TRBV20-1
TGTGCCAGCAGTGAACCGCTCTGGGTGGACAGGACTGGAGACAATGAGCAGTTCTTC | CASSEPLWVDRTGDNEQFF | TRBD1 | TRBJ2-1 | few | TRBV2
TGTGCCAGCAGCCTACACGTTCCGGGACTAGCGGGTGGGGAGACCCAGTACTTC | CASSLHVPGLAGGETQYF | TRBD2 | TRBJ2-5 | . | TRBV11-2
TGTGCCAGCAGCCAAGGTTTAGTCCGAGAGCAGTTCTTC | CASSQGLVREQFF | . | TRBJ2-1 | . | TRBV3-1
TGTGCCAGCAGCCAAGTCCTAGCGGGGCGGGAGACCCAGTACTTC | CASSQVLAGRETQYF | TRBD2 | TRBJ2-5 | . | TRBV14
TGTGCCAGCAGCCAGGTCGGACAGGGTCGGCAGTACTTC | CASSQVGQGRQYF | TRBD1 | TRBJ2-5 | few | TRBV6-1
TGTGCCAGCAGCCCTGGGGCATATTCACCCCTCCACTTT | CASSPGAYSPLHF | . | TRBJ1-6 | . | TRBV7-3
TGTGCCAGCAGTTTAGCGGATCAGCCCCAGCATTTT | CASSLADQPQHF | . | TRBJ1-5 | many | TRBV12-3/TRBV12-4
TGCAGTGCTAGAGTAGGGACACGGAGTGGCTACACCTTC | CSARVGTRSGYTF | . | TRBJ1-2 | many | TRBV20-1
TGTGCCATCAGTGAGTCAGGGGCGTTCCAGCCCCAGCATTTT | CAISESGAFQPQHF | . | TRBJ1-5 | . | TRBV10-3
TGTGCCAGCAGCCTCACTAGCGGGAAACTTTCCGGGGAGCTGTTTTTT | CASSLTSGKLSGELFF | TRBD2 | TRBJ2-2 | once | TRBV3-1
TGCAGTGCTAGAGATCAAGGACCTATCAAGGGCTACACCTTC | CSARDQGPIKGYTF | . | TRBJ1-2 | few | TRBV20-1
TGTGCCAGCAGCGTACCCGGGACTAGCGGGGGGGGTTCCTACAATGAGCAGTTCTTC | CASSVPGTSGGGSYNEQFF | TRBD2 | TRBJ2-1 | . | TRBV11-1
TGTGCCTGCAGCCACCCGTGGGACGGTGGCACAGATACGCAGTATTTT | CACSHPWDGGTDTQYF | . | TRBJ2-3 | . | TRBV3-1
TGTGCCAGCAGCTACAAAGGAGGGAGCACCGGGGAGCTGTTTTTT | CASSYKGGSTGELFF | . | TRBJ2-2 | many | TRBV7-9
TGTGCCAGCAGCTTAGTTGGGACCCCCATATACGAGCAGTACTTC | CASSLVGTPIYEQYF | . | TRBJ2-7 | few | TRBV7-8
TGTGCCAGCTGCACGTACGCGGGGGGCTCAGATACGCAGTATTTT | CASCTYAGGSDTQYF | TRBD2 | TRBJ2-3 | once | TRBV2
TGTGCCAGCAGCCCTAACGACTTGGGGGGATACACTGAAGCTTTCTTT | CASSPNDLGGYTEAFF | . | TRBJ1-1 | few | TRBV5-5
TGCAGCGTTAGGACAGGGTGGAATTCACCCCTCCACTTT | CSVRTGWNSPLHF | TRBD1 | TRBJ1-6 | few | TRBV29-1
TGCAGCGTTGAAGGCGGGAGCACAGATACGCAGTATTTT | CSVEGGSTDTQYF | . | TRBJ2-3 | few | TRBV29-1
TGTGCCAGCAGCAGCCTTAGATTACCCTCTTCCTACAATGAGCAGTTCTTC | CASSSLRLPSSYNEQFF | . | TRBJ2-1 | . | TRBV27
TGCAGTGCTAGAGCAGCCAGGCGGAATTCACCCCTCCACTTT | CSARAARRNSPLHF | . | TRBJ1-6 | few | TRBV20-1
TGCAGCGTTGAATTGGCCGGCGATGAGCAGTTCTTC | CSVELAGDEQFF | . | TRBJ2-1 | few | TRBV29-1
TGTGCCAGCAGTGAAGTCTTGGGGGGTTACGGGGAGCTGTTTTTT | CASSEVLGGYGELFF | . | TRBJ2-2 | few | TRBV6-1
TGCGCCAGCAGTCACAGAACTAGCGGGATCACAGATACGCAGTATTTT | CASSHRTSGITDTQYF | TRBD2 | TRBJ2-3 | few | TRBV5-1
TGTGCCAGCAGTTACTTGACCCGGGGCGCCGTTGAAGCTTTCTTT | CASSYLTRGAVEAFF | . | TRBJ1-1 | . | TRBV6-5
TGCGCCAGCAGCGTGAGGACAGGCCTTGAGCAGTACTTC | CASSVRTGLEQYF | TRBD1 | TRBJ2-7 | few | TRBV5-1
TGTGCCAGCAGCCAAGTTCCAAAGACTAGCGGGGGAGAGACCCAGTACTTC | CASSQVPKTSGGETQYF | TRBD2 | TRBJ2-5 | few | TRBV14
TGTGCCAGCAGCTCTCTTCCGGGGGGCTCGGAGACCCAGTACTTC | CASSSLPGGSETQYF | . | TRBJ2-5 | few | TRBV7-3
TGTGCCAGCAGCTTAAGACAGGGTCAGCCCCAGCATTTT | CASSLRQGQPQHF | TRBD1 | TRBJ1-5 | few | TRBV7-8
TGTGCCACCAGCAGAGAATCTAGCGGGGTTAGCGATACGCAGTATTTT | CATSRESSGVSDTQYF | TRBD2 | TRBJ2-3 | few | TRBV15